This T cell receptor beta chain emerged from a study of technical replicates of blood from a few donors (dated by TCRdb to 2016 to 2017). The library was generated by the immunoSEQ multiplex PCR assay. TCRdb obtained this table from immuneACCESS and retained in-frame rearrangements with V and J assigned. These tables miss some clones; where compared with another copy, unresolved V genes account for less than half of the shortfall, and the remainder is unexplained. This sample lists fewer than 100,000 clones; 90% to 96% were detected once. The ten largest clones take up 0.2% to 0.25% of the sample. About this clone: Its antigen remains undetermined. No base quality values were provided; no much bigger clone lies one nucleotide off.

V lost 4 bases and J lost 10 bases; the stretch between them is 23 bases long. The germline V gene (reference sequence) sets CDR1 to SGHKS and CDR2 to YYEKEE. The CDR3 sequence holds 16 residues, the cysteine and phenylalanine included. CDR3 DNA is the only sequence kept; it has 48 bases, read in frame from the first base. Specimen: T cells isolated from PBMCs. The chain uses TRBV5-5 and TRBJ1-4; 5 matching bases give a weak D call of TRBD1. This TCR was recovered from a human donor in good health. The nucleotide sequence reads TGTGCCAGCAGCCGCGGGGGGTCCGGGGCGTCGGGAAAACTGTTTTTT. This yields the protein CASSRGGSGASGKLFF.